These 18 T cell receptor beta chains were sequenced from one sample in a study of T cell responses to AZD1222 COVID-19 vaccine. Profiling relied on immunoSEQ multiplex PCR, and the TCRdb table lists in-frame clones only, not all of them. The sample lists some 180,000 clones, around 92% seen once, with 1% to 1.5% in the top ten. Sequencing was performed on peripheral blood, taken on day 0 of AZD1222 vaccination. All receptors come from an adult in good health.

This clone was detected only once. The chain is built from TRBV7-3 and TRBJ1-4; D not resolved. This CDR3 has 13 amino acids. CDR1 SGHTA and CDR2 FQGTGA come from the germline V gene. The V end lost 2 bases, the J end lost 5 bases, and 6 bases lay between the germline ends. The CDR3 DNA reads TGTGCCAGCAGCTTACGGAGAAATGAAAAACTGTTTTTT. This sequence encodes CASSLRRNEKLFF.

DNA of the CDR3: TGTGCCAGTAGCGGACAGGGTAGAGCAAAACTGTTTTTT. Its protein is CASSGQGRAKLFF. The chain employs TRBV19 and TRBJ1-4; 8 bases are shared with TRBD1. The germline V gene has CDR1 LNHDA and CDR2 SQIVND (reference sequence). The CDR3 extends over 13 amino acids. The ends lost 6 bases at V and 10 bases at J; junction bases unmatched: 7.

V usage is TRBV29-1 and J usage is TRBJ1-2, with D maybe TRBD1 (5 bases). Germline CDR1 SQVTM, CDR2 ANQGSEA. Trimming pared 4 bases from V and 4 bases from J, leaving 10 bases between. This CDR3 spans 12 amino acids. The CDR3 nucleotides are TGCAGCGTTGTTGCAGGGTTCTATGGCTACACCTTC. This sequence encodes CSVVAGFYGYTF.

A note on this clone: An end of the junction differs from the germline gene, which may be a read error. This rearrangement joins TRBV24-1 to TRBJ1-4, with D perhaps TRBD1 (5 bases). Germline CDR1 reads KGHDR; CDR2 reads SFDVKD. This CDR3 contains 10 residues. CDR3 nucleotides: TGTGCCACTGGAGGGGCGGGCCTCATTTTT. This codes for CATGGAGLIF.

This clone was counted once. V gene TRBV4-2 combines with J gene TRBJ1-2, with D perhaps TRBD1 (5 bases). The CDR3 covers 15 residues. The germline CDR1 and CDR2 sequences are LGHNA and YNFKEQ. The V end lost 1 base, the J end lost 2 bases, and 11 bases lay between the germline ends. CDR3 DNA sequence: TGTGCCAGCAGCCAAGTATCGGACACGAACTATGGCTACACCTTC. Translation: CASSQVSDTNYGYTF.

The V call is TRBV12-3 or TRBV12-4, the J call TRBJ1-1; no reliable D call. The CDR3 length is 12 residues. The V and J ends lost 0 bases and 6 bases respectively, with 5 bases between them. The CDR3, as DNA: TGTGCCAGCAGTTTAGCGCGCGCTGAAGCTTTCTTT. Amino acids: CASSLARAEAFF.

The chain joins TRBV7-9 to TRBJ1-1; 7 nucleotides match TRBD1. Trimming cost V 5 bases and J 1 base; bases outside gene matches: 4. The CDR3 loop spans 14 amino acids. Germline V lookup: CDR1 SEHNR, CDR2 FQNEAQ (reference sequence). The CDR3 spells CASSKGQQNTEAFF. The CDR3 bases are TGTGCCAGCAGCAAGGGACAGCAGAACACTGAAGCTTTCTTT.

The rearrangement uses TRBV5-8 and TRBJ1-2; perhaps TRBD1 as D (6 bases). Looked up from germline, CDR1 is SGHTS and CDR2 is YDEGEE. V was shortened by 5 bases and J by 4 bases, with 12 bases between the two germline ends. The CDR3 length is 13 residues. DNA for the CDR3: TGTGCCAGCAGGAGTACAGGGTTCTATGGCTACACCTTC. Encoded protein: CASRSTGFYGYTF.

This clone turned up a few times. The gene calls are TRBV12-3 or TRBV12-4 and TRBJ2-3, with a tentative D call TRBD1 (6 bases). The length of the CDR3 is 11 residues. V lost 7 bases and J lost 11, with 13 bases in between. The CDR3: CASKGGWEQYF. The CDR3 DNA follows: TGTGCCAGCAAAGGGGGTTGGGAGCAGTATTTT.

The chain recombines TRBV5-8 with TRBJ2-7; 8 nucleotides match TRBD1. Germline trimming cut 0 bases from V and 2 bases from J; bases unmatched to any gene: 4. Germline V gene sequence: CDR1 SGHTS, CDR2 YDEGEE. The CDR3 has 15 residues. CDR3 protein: CASSLAGTGPYEQYF. The CDR3 DNA follows: TGTGCCAGCAGCTTGGCCGGGACAGGCCCCTACGAGCAGTACTTC. Drawing the rest from reference TRBV5-8 and TRBJ2-7, the complete variable domain is EAGVTQSPTHLIKTRGQQATLRCSPISGHTSVYWYQQALGLGLQFLLWYDEGEERNRGNFPPRFSGRQFPNYSSELNVNALELEDSALYLCASSLAGTGPYEQYFGPGTRLTVT.

The V gene is TRBV4-1, the J gene TRBJ2-3, with D possibly matching TRBD2 (6 bases). Trimming removed 3 bases at V and 4 bases at J, with 14 bases between. The germline V gene encodes CDR1 MGHRA and CDR2 YSYEKL. CDR3 length: 15 amino acids. CDR3 sequence reads: CASSQEGVSADTQYF. The CDR3 nucleotides read TGCGCCAGCAGCCAGGAGGGAGTTTCAGCAGATACGCAGTATTTT.

This chain joins TRBV18 and TRBJ2-7, with 7 positions matching TRBD1. The CDR3 spans 17 residues. Germline loops: CDR1 KGHSH, CDR2 LQKENI. Trimming removed 3 bases from V and 6 bases from J; junction bases left unmatched: 17. CDR3 in amino acids: CASSPPSRQGPAGEQYF. CDR3 bases: TGTGCCAGCTCACCGCCATCCAGACAGGGACCCGCAGGCGAGCAGTACTTC.

Here the CDR3 reads CASRRLGGALNGYTF. The CDR3 DNA follows: TGTGCCAGCAGGAGACTAGGGGGGGCGCTGAACGGCTACACCTTC. This chain links TRBV6-5 with TRBJ1-2; TRBD1 might be the D (6 bases). The germline V gene has CDR1 MNHEY and CDR2 SVGAGI. There are 15 residues in the CDR3. Trimming took 6 bases from V and 8 from J, leaving 22 bases between them.

CDR3 bases: TGCGCCAGCAGCCACGGGACAGGGAAAGAGACCCAGTACTTC. Translating it yields CASSHGTGKETQYF. The rearrangement uses TRBV4-3 and TRBJ2-5; 9 bases line up with TRBD1. Germline V gene sequence: CDR1 LGHNA, CDR2 YSLEER. The CDR3 contains 14 residues. The ends lost 3 bases at V and 3 bases at J; junction bases unmatched: 2.

The genes are TRBV10-3 and TRBJ2-1; 15 bases align to TRBD2. The CDR3 covers 14 residues. In germline, CDR1 is ENHRY, CDR2 SYGVKD. With V trimmed by 9 bases and J by 4 bases, 1 base remained unmatched. CDR3 protein: CAIGTSGGYNEQFF. As DNA, the CDR3 is TGTGCCATAGGGACTAGCGGGGGGTACAATGAGCAGTTCTTC.

The chain carries TRBV11-2 and TRBJ1-4, with TRBD1 as a possible D gene (6 bases). V was trimmed by 5 bases and J by 8 bases, leaving 21 bases between them. The germline CDR1 and CDR2 sequences are SGHAT and FQNNGV. This CDR3 spans 16 amino acids. In DNA form, the CDR3 reads TGTGCCAGCAGCCGAGGGGGTTACAGGGTAACAGAAAAACTGTTTTTT. Translation: CASSRGGYRVTEKLFF.

The V call is TRBV9, the J call TRBJ1-6; D is unresolved. Germline V CDR1 and CDR2: SGDLS, YYNGEE. CDR3 size: 16 residues. V was shortened by 0 bases and J by 7 bases, with 14 bases between the two germline ends. Here the CDR3 reads CASSVEAGRLNSPLHF. The CDR3 nucleotides are TGTGCCAGCAGCGTAGAGGCAGGCCGCCTCAATTCACCCCTCCACTTT.

The V gene is TRBV18, the J gene TRBJ2-3, with no clear D. Between the trimmed V and J ends, which lost 3 bases and 1 base, there was a span of 8 bases. The CDR3 has 14 amino acids. The germline gives CDR1 KGHSH, CDR2 LQKENI. The DNA for the CDR3 is TGTGCCAGCTCACCGGGGATCCGCACAGATACGCAGTATTTT. Translated: CASSPGIRTDTQYF.